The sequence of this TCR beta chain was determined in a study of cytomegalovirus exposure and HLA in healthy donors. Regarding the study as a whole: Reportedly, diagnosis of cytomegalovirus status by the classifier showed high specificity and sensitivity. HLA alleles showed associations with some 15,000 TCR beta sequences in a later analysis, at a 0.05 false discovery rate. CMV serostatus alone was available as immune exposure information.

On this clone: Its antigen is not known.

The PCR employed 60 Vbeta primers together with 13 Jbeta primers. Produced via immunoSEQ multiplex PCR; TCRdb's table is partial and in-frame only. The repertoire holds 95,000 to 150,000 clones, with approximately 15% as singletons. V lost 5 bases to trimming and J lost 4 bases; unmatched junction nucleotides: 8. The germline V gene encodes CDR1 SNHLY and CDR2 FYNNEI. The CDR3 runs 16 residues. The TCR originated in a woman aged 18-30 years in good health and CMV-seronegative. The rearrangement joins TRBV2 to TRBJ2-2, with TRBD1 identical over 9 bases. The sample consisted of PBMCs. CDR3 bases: TGTGCCAGCAGTCGGACAGGGGCCCCAAGCACCGGGGAGCTGTTTTTT. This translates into CASSRTGAPSTGELFF.